These T cell receptor beta chains were read from a single sample in a study of response to subunit inactivated influenza vaccine. MiXCR was run by TCRdb on the RT-PCR reads, yielding one entry per CDR3 protein. The sample yields about 520,000 distinct CDR3 sequences, approximately 11% seen once. The material sequenced was PBMCs from blood, taken roughly 46 days after vaccination. All receptors derive from a man over 45 who received an inactivated influenza vaccine. Each CDR3 is given with its conserved first and last residue. Size is stated for part of the rows, as once, few or many counts, or as a class when the clone is expanded.

abundance: few
v_gene: TRBV6-1
j_gene: TRBJ2-7
CDR3aa: CASSPIDRSYEQYF

abundance: many
v_gene: TRBV7-6
j_gene: TRBJ2-1
CDR3aa: CASSLELVSTYNEQFF

abundance: .
v_gene: TRBV4-1
j_gene: TRBJ1-4
CDR3aa: CASSPRQLGSNEKLFF

abundance: .
v_gene: TRBV5-5
j_gene: TRBJ1-3
CDR3aa: CASSLDSASGNTIYF

abundance: .
v_gene: TRBV12-3/TRBV12-4
j_gene: TRBJ2-1
CDR3aa: CASSPGRREQFF

abundance: many
v_gene: TRBV6-5
j_gene: TRBJ2-7
CDR3aa: CASSSPQGYEQYF

abundance: .
v_gene: TRBV4-3
j_gene: TRBJ1-2
CDR3aa: CASSQGAAQLAYGYTF

abundance: few
v_gene: TRBV5-1
j_gene: TRBJ2-1
CDR3aa: CASSGLAGGGEQFF

abundance: many
v_gene: TRBV12-3/TRBV12-4
j_gene: TRBJ2-5
CDR3aa: CASSQTGQETQYF

abundance: few
v_gene: TRBV9
j_gene: TRBJ1-5
CDR3aa: CASSVEDGSNQPQHF

abundance: many
v_gene: TRBV2
j_gene: TRBJ1-2
CDR3aa: CASSGEYGYTF

abundance: .
v_gene: TRBV20-1
j_gene: TRBJ2-7
CDR3aa: CSASRQGMGEQYF

abundance: few
v_gene: TRBV6-2/TRBV6-3
j_gene: TRBJ2-7
CDR3aa: CASSYLQGQGSDEQYF

abundance: many
v_gene: TRBV5-1
j_gene: TRBJ2-2
CDR3aa: CASRFGNTGELFF

abundance: .
v_gene: TRBV2
j_gene: TRBJ2-7
CDR3aa: CASRRGSTLSSYEQYF

abundance: many
v_gene: TRBV6-1
j_gene: TRBJ2-5
CDR3aa: CASSPPGQEQETQYF

abundance: .
v_gene: TRBV14
j_gene: TRBJ2-1
CDR3aa: CASSQSAPGGEQFF

abundance: few
v_gene: TRBV29-1
j_gene: TRBJ2-3
CDR3aa: CSAGRQEINF

abundance: .
v_gene: TRBV20-1
j_gene: TRBJ2-5
CDR3aa: CSARDLGQARGTQYF

abundance: .
v_gene: TRBV6-4
j_gene: TRBJ2-1
CDR3aa: CASSVWGGDNEQFF

abundance: .
v_gene: TRBV4-3
j_gene: TRBJ2-1
CDR3aa: CASSHRIPGLAGDNEQFF

abundance: .
v_gene: TRBV9
j_gene: TRBJ2-5
CDR3aa: CASGTSGVQETQYF

abundance: few
v_gene: TRBV12-3/TRBV12-4
j_gene: TRBJ2-1
CDR3aa: CASRPPLAGAYNEQFF

abundance: .
v_gene: TRBV6-2/TRBV6-3
j_gene: TRBJ2-6
CDR3aa: CASSYFAAFSGANVLTF

abundance: .
v_gene: TRBV29-1
j_gene: TRBJ2-5
CDR3aa: CSVEDTGVEETQYF

abundance: .
v_gene: TRBV15
j_gene: TRBJ2-5
CDR3aa: CATSRNEETQYF

abundance: few
v_gene: TRBV18
j_gene: TRBJ2-1
CDR3aa: CASSPAGGYNEQFF

abundance: many
v_gene: TRBV10-3
j_gene: TRBJ2-5
CDR3aa: CAISEADRDRAQETQYF

abundance: few
v_gene: TRBV20-1
j_gene: TRBJ2-2
CDR3aa: CSATRGAGELFF

abundance: .
v_gene: TRBV6-1
j_gene: TRBJ2-7
CDR3aa: CASSRVSGGYEQYF

abundance: few
v_gene: TRBV12-3/TRBV12-4
j_gene: TRBJ2-5
CDR3aa: CASSPFLGQQETQYF

abundance: .
v_gene: TRBV4-3
j_gene: TRBJ2-3
CDR3aa: CASSVLAGSGNTQYF

abundance: few
v_gene: TRBV29-1
j_gene: TRBJ2-7
CDR3aa: CSVRGSGTGGPEQYF

abundance: .
v_gene: TRBV28
j_gene: TRBJ2-7
CDR3aa: CASNLPGILYEQYF

abundance: few
v_gene: TRBV27
j_gene: TRBJ1-5
CDR3aa: CASSLWPGGQPQHF

abundance: .
v_gene: TRBV20-1
j_gene: TRBJ2-1
CDR3aa: CSARGTLAHYNEQFF

abundance: .
v_gene: TRBV7-2
j_gene: TRBJ2-4
CDR3aa: CASSLDRQIQYF

abundance: many
v_gene: TRBV24-1
j_gene: TRBJ2-7
CDR3aa: CATSDPQEYEQYF

abundance: many
v_gene: TRBV7-9
j_gene: TRBJ1-5
CDR3aa: CASSPQGRQPQHF

abundance: few
v_gene: TRBV5-6
j_gene: TRBJ1-3
CDR3aa: CASSPTGGTGNTIYF

abundance: few
v_gene: TRBV27
j_gene: TRBJ1-4
CDR3aa: CASGGDSTNEKLFF

abundance: .
v_gene: TRBV7-3
j_gene: TRBJ2-1
CDR3aa: CASSSPGTSNEQFF

abundance: .
v_gene: TRBV30
j_gene: TRBJ2-1
CDR3aa: CAWSVPGLALYNEQFF

abundance: many
v_gene: TRBV6-2/TRBV6-3
j_gene: TRBJ1-5
CDR3aa: CASREGNQPQHF

abundance: .
v_gene: TRBV28
j_gene: TRBJ1-6
CDR3aa: CASSQGRSPLHF

abundance: few
v_gene: TRBV7-9
j_gene: TRBJ2-5
CDR3aa: CASSLIDRGRETQYF

abundance: .
v_gene: TRBV15
j_gene: TRBJ2-1
CDR3aa: CATSKTSGGNEQFF

abundance: many
v_gene: TRBV27
j_gene: TRBJ1-2
CDR3aa: CASSFRGQGATNYGYTF

abundance: .
v_gene: TRBV4-3
j_gene: TRBJ1-1
CDR3aa: CASSQVALAGGKGHTEAFF

abundance: .
v_gene: TRBV19
j_gene: TRBJ2-1
CDR3aa: CASSIGPSNEQFF

abundance: few
v_gene: TRBV15
j_gene: TRBJ2-5
CDR3aa: CATSTNRDQETQYF

abundance: once
v_gene: TRBV15
j_gene: TRBJ2-7
CDR3aa: CATSRAPGTGAYEQYF

abundance: few
v_gene: TRBV29-1
j_gene: TRBJ2-5
CDR3aa: CSVARRQGGETQYF

abundance: .
v_gene: TRBV10-3
j_gene: TRBJ2-3
CDR3aa: CAISDRGADTQYF

abundance: .
v_gene: TRBV7-2
j_gene: TRBJ2-1
CDR3aa: CASSAAAYNEQFF

abundance: .
v_gene: TRBV20-1
j_gene: TRBJ2-1
CDR3aa: CSARVAGTDHNEQFF

abundance: few
v_gene: TRBV10-3
j_gene: TRBJ2-6
CDR3aa: CAISVEPRTSGANVLTF

abundance: .
v_gene: TRBV21-1
j_gene: TRBJ1-1
CDR3aa: CASSKWWPNTEAFF

abundance: few
v_gene: TRBV7-9
j_gene: TRBJ2-4
CDR3aa: CASSFDTLAKNIQYF

abundance: many
v_gene: TRBV12-3/TRBV12-4
j_gene: TRBJ2-1
CDR3aa: CASSPDGQGAYNEQFF